Shown below are 16 T cell receptor beta chains from a single sample sequenced in a study of cytomegalovirus exposure and HLA in healthy donors. The PCR ran on 60 Vbeta and 13 Jbeta primers. TCRdb keeps only in-frame clones here, not all; method: immunoSEQ multiplex PCR. The sample contains about 180,000 clones, around four fifths of which appear only once. Sequencing used PBMCs. These receptors came from a woman aged 60-75 years in good health and CMV-seropositive.

The chain is built from TRBV5-1 and TRBJ1-2; maybe TRBD1 (6 bases). Germline V lookup: CDR1 SGHRS, CDR2 YFSETQ. Trimming took off 0 bases at V and 4 bases at J, with 22 bases between the two ends. The CDR3 is made up of 18 amino acids. Here the CDR3 reads CASSLAGRGVGKVYGYTF. CDR3 bases: TGCGCCAGCAGCTTGGCAGGCAGGGGAGTGGGAAAGGTCTATGGCTACACCTTC.

The chain recombines TRBV28 with TRBJ1-5; D is undetermined. V was trimmed by 10 bases and J by 9 bases, leaving 16 bases between them. Germline V gives CDR1 MDHEN, CDR2 SYDVKM. The length of the CDR3 is 12 residues. CDR3 region: CATLSFIWPQHF. CDR3 in DNA: TGTGCCACCCTATCTTTTATCTGGCCCCAGCATTTT.

The chain is built from TRBV7-9 and TRBJ2-1; a weak D match, TRBD1 (6 bases). This CDR3 comprises 13 residues. V lost 6 bases and J 6 bases, leaving 12 bases between the germline ends. CDR1 and CDR2 from the germline V gene are SEHNR and FQNEAQ (reference sequence). CDR3 sequence: CASRQGAVNEQFF. The DNA for the CDR3 is TGTGCCAGCAGACAGGGTGCGGTCAATGAGCAGTTCTTC.

The J gene is TRBJ2-7, the V gene TRBV11-1, with 8 positions matching TRBD1. Losses at the gene ends were 5 bases for V and 0 bases for J; bases not matched to a gene: 9. Per the germline V gene, CDR1 is SGHAT and CDR2 is FQDESV (reference sequence). This CDR3 has 16 amino acids. The DNA of the CDR3 is TGTGCCAGCAGCAAACACCGGGACAGGAGCTCCTACGAGCAGTACTTC. This sequence encodes CASSKHRDRSSYEQYF.

The chain couples TRBV27 to TRBJ2-1; TRBD2 matches 11 bases. The junction had 3 bases not matched to a gene; V was cut back by 1 base and J by 7 bases. The V gene's germline CDR1 is MNHEY and CDR2 SMNVEV (reference sequence). The CDR3 runs 15 residues. The CDR3 DNA reads as TGTGCCAGCAGTTTATTCATAGCGGGAGGGAATGAGCAGTTCTTC. Its translation: CASSLFIAGGNEQFF.

This chain joins TRBV11-3 and TRBJ2-7; 7 positions match TRBD1. This CDR3 spans 13 amino acids. Germline V gene sequence: CDR1 SGHNT, CDR2 YENEEA. The ends lost 6 bases at V and 5 bases at J; junction bases unmatched: 7. CDR3 sequence: CASSATGYDEQYF. CDR3 DNA sequence: TGTGCCAGCAGTGCGACAGGGTACGACGAGCAGTACTTC.

V usage is TRBV23-1 and J usage is TRBJ1-1; 8 bases map to TRBD1. TRBV23-1 counts as an open reading frame of uncertain function. The CDR3 runs to 16 residues. Germline trimming cut 0 bases from V and 3 bases from J; bases unmatched to any gene: 6. The CDR3 region has the DNA TGCGCCAGCAGTCAATCGTGGGACAGGCTGTACACTGAAGCTTTCTTT. This translates into CASSQSWDRLYTEAFF.

V and J are TRBV28 and TRBJ1-6; 7 nucleotides align to TRBD1. Germline trimming cut 6 bases from V and 6 bases from J; bases unmatched to any gene: 8. The CDR3 covers 15 residues. The germline V gene encodes CDR1 MDHEN and CDR2 SYDVKM. CDR3 sequence reads: CASRPPTGSNSPLHF. In DNA, the CDR3 is TGTGCCAGCAGACCTCCGACAGGGAGTAATTCACCCCTCCACTTT.

This chain links TRBV28 with TRBJ2-7, with D unresolved. Per the germline V gene, CDR1 is MDHEN and CDR2 is SYDVKM. The CDR3 is made up of 16 amino acids. The V end was cut by 1 base, the J end by 1 base, with 14 bases between. CDR3 amino acids: CASSLSSRRFSYEQYF. The CDR3 region has the DNA TGTGCCAGCAGTTTATCATCACGTCGGTTTTCCTACGAGCAGTACTTC.

This chain links TRBV28 with TRBJ1-6; D ambiguous. This CDR3 is 15 amino acids long. CDR1 is MDHEN and CDR2 is SYDVKM in the germline V gene. Trimming stripped 2 bases from V and 0 bases from J, with 5 bases between. The CDR3, as DNA: TGTGCCAGCAGTTTAGGGAGCTCCTATAATTCACCCCTCCACTTT. Residues: CASSLGSSYNSPLHF.

This clone appeared a single time. CDR3 sequence: CATSPRQGNGYTF. The CDR3 region has the DNA TGCGCCACATCCCCAAGACAGGGAAATGGCTACACCTTC. This chain connects TRBV5-1 to TRBJ1-2; 7 nucleotides match TRBD1. J was trimmed by 6 bases and V by 9 bases; bases with no gene match: 11. This CDR3 comprises 13 residues. Germline V lookup: CDR1 SGHRS, CDR2 YFSETQ.

The chain carries TRBV6-6 and TRBJ1-3, with 7 nucleotides matching TRBD1. The V gene's germline CDR1 is MNHNY and CDR2 SVGAGI (reference sequence). Trimming cost V 0 bases and J 9 bases; bases outside gene matches: 8. The length of the CDR3 is 15 residues. The CDR3 protein is CASSYSRAGGFTIYF. CDR3 nucleotides: TGTGCCAGCAGTTACTCGAGGGCAGGGGGGTTCACCATATATTTT.

V and J are TRBV10-3 and TRBJ2-1; 13 nucleotides match TRBD2. CDR3 size: 16 residues. V was pared by 0 bases and J by 7 bases, with 3 bases of the junction left unmatched. Germline CDR1 is ENHRY and CDR2 is SYGVKD. CDR3 coding DNA: TGTGCCATCAGTGAGTCGACTAGCGGGAGGAGTAATGAGCAGTTCTTC. It specifies CAISESTSGRSNEQFF.

This CDR3 is CASSSSGRSPNEQFF. CDR3 DNA: TGTGCCAGCAGCTCAAGCGGGAGGAGCCCCAATGAGCAGTTCTTC. The chain has TRBV7-9 and TRBJ2-1; 9 nucleotides line up with TRBD2. V lost 4 bases, J lost 6 bases, and 7 bases stayed unmatched. This CDR3 has 15 residues. Germline-derived CDR1 and CDR2 are SEHNR and FQNEAQ (reference sequence).

This chain joins TRBV10-2 and TRBJ2-7, with D possibly being TRBD2 (5 bases). The CDR3 covers 13 residues. Per the germline V gene, CDR1 is WSHSY and CDR2 is SAAADI. V was pared by 1 base and J by 6 bases, with 10 bases between. The CDR3 nucleotides read TGCGCCAGCAGTGAGTGGACTGGCATCGAGCAGTACTTC. It yields the protein CASSEWTGIEQYF.

The table lists this clone with a few counts. This chain joins TRBV5-8 and TRBJ2-7, with no clear D. The CDR3 has 12 amino acids. V gave up 4 bases and J gave up 3 bases, with 8 bases separating them. Germline V gene data show CDR1 as SGHTS and CDR2 as YDEGEE. CDR3 amino acids: CASSPDFYEQYF. CDR3 nucleotides: TGTGCCAGCAGCCCAGACTTCTACGAGCAGTACTTC.